Below are 29 T cell receptor beta chains sequenced from a single sample in a study of blood T cell repertoires in COVID-19. Generated by immunoSEQ multiplex PCR, the TCRdb table keeps only in-frame clones and is missing some. In the table there are more than 70,000 clones, less than 90% of which are singletons. Sequencing input: peripheral blood. These receptors all stem from a man aged 55 to 69 with acute or convalescent COVID-19.

V is TRBV4-3 and J is TRBJ2-4; 9 bases are a match to TRBD1. The CDR3 runs to 17 residues. Germline trimming cut 1 base from V and 8 bases from J; bases unmatched to any gene: 12. Germline loops: CDR1 LGHNA, CDR2 YSLEER. CDR3 region: CASSQVAGRQGGDIQYF. The CDR3 bases are TGCGCCAGCAGCCAAGTTGCTGGACGACAGGGGGGGGACATTCAGTACTTC.

The CDR3: CASSEASGIYEQYF. The CDR3 coding sequence is TGTGCCAGCAGTGAAGCTAGCGGGATCTACGAGCAGTACTTC. V usage is TRBV6-1 and J usage is TRBJ2-7, with 8 positions matching TRBD2. J was trimmed by 3 bases and V by 0 bases; bases with no gene match: 1. CDR1 and CDR2 from the germline V gene are MNHNS and SASEGT. The CDR3 is 14 amino acids.

V usage is TRBV10-3 and J usage is TRBJ2-1; 12 positions match TRBD2. From germline, CDR1 is ENHRY and CDR2 SYGVKD. Germline trimming cut 7 bases from V and 0 bases from J; bases unmatched to any gene: 13. The CDR3 totals 19 residues. CDR3 coding DNA: TGTGCCATCAACCGACTAGCGGGGGCCCAAACGAGCTCCTACAATGAGCAGTTCTTC. It codes for CAINRLAGAQTSSYNEQFF.

This chain connects TRBV7-2 to TRBJ2-7; 7 nucleotides align to TRBD2. Germline V gene sequence: CDR1 SGHTA, CDR2 FQGNSA. CDR3 length equals 15 residues. J was trimmed by 2 bases and V by 8 bases; bases with no gene match: 12. The CDR3 region is CASAPGGSITYEQYF. CDR3 coding DNA: TGTGCCAGCGCCCCCGGGGGGAGTATCACCTACGAGCAGTACTTC.

The rearrangement links TRBV3-1 (or the pseudogene TRBV3-2) to TRBJ2-3, with D unclear. Germline V gene sequence: CDR1 LGHDT, CDR2 YNNKEL (reference sequence). The CDR3 loop spans 14 amino acids. Between the trimmed V and J ends, which lost 1 base and 3 bases, there was a span of 8 bases. The CDR3 loop reads CASSQAIWTDTQYF. The CDR3 DNA follows: TGTGCCAGCAGCCAAGCTATATGGACAGATACGCAGTATTTT.

This clone was recorded a few times. The chain uses TRBV7-2 and TRBJ2-3, with 11 bases fitting TRBD2. The length of the CDR3 is 15 residues. Unmatched junction bases numbered 6, after V lost 5 bases and J lost 5 bases. Germline lookup yields CDR1 SGHTA and CDR2 FQGNSA. This CDR3 is CASSQRLAGLDTQYF. The CDR3 coding sequence is TGTGCCAGCAGCCAGAGACTAGCGGGATTAGATACGCAGTATTTT.

The chain carries TRBV11-2 and TRBJ2-7; TRBD2 agrees at 12 bases. The CDR3 length is 17 residues. V gave up 0 bases and J gave up 7 bases; unmatched junction bases: 10. Germline-derived CDR1 and CDR2 are SGHAT and FQNNGV. For the CDR3, the DNA is TGTGCCAGCAGCTTAGATTTGCTAGCGGGAGGGTCGGGGGAGCAGTACTTC. It encodes CASSLDLLAGGSGEQYF.

This chain connects TRBV5-4 to TRBJ2-5; 7 positions match TRBD2. The CDR3 totals 15 residues. Germline CDR1 SGHNT, CDR2 YYREEE (reference sequence). Germline trimming cut 7 bases from V and 0 bases from J; bases unmatched to any gene: 9. In nucleotides, the CDR3 is TGTGCCAGCGCCGCGGATAGCGGGTACCAAGAGACCCAGTACTTC. This codes for CASAADSGYQETQYF.

The rearrangement joins TRBV24-1 to TRBJ2-2; D gene uncertain. The CDR3 is 14 amino acids. Per germline, CDR1 KGHDR and CDR2 SFDVKD. V was pared by 2 bases and J by 5 bases, with 8 bases between. The CDR3 region is CATSDSYQTGELFF. In DNA, the CDR3 is TGTGCCACCAGTGATTCCTACCAAACCGGGGAGCTGTTTTTT.

In its sample, this clone ranks as medium-sized. J is TRBJ1-4 and V is TRBV5-1; D gene unclear. Germline V CDR1 and CDR2: SGHRS, YFSETQ. V was pared by 0 bases and J by 6 bases, with 15 bases between. The CDR3 is 16 residues long. The CDR3 nucleotides are TGCGCCAGCAGCTTGGGCGCGGGCGTGAGAGATGAAAAACTGTTTTTT. Protein: CASSLGAGVRDEKLFF.

This clone was detected once. The V call is TRBV5-1, the J call TRBJ2-7; TRBD1 aligns across 10 bases. Trimming removed 1 base from V and 6 bases from J; junction bases left unmatched: 4. This CDR3 contains 14 residues. Germline V CDR1 and CDR2: SGHRS, YFSETQ. Here the CDR3 reads CASSLTGTGVEQYF. The CDR3 DNA sequence: TGCGCCAGCAGCTTGACCGGGACAGGGGTCGAGCAGTACTTC.

Here the CDR3 DNA reads TGTGCCTGGAGTGTCGGCGAGGGCAAAAACATTCAGTACTTC. Encoded protein: CAWSVGEGKNIQYF. This rearrangement joins TRBV30 to TRBJ2-4, with TRBD2 as a possible D gene (5 bases). Trimming shortened V by 0 bases and J by 3 bases, and 9 bases separated the two germline ends. The germline gives CDR1 GTSNPN, CDR2 SVGIG (reference sequence). The CDR3 sequence is 14 residues long.

The rearrangement joins TRBV19 to TRBJ2-3; TRBD1 matches 8 bases. The CDR3 is 14 residues long. Germline V gene lookup returns CDR1 LNHDA and CDR2 SQIVND (reference sequence). The junction had 3 bases not matched to a gene; V was cut back by 6 bases and J by 1 base. The CDR3 nucleotides are TGTGCCAGTAGGACAGGGGTGGGCACAGATACGCAGTATTTT. Translation: CASRTGVGTDTQYF.

The CDR3 here is CASSPGQHYGYTF. The CDR3, as DNA: TGTGCCAGTAGTCCGGGACAGCACTATGGCTACACCTTC. This chain connects TRBV19 to TRBJ1-2, with 7 bases lining up with TRBD1. CDR1 and CDR2 from the germline V gene are LNHDA and SQIVND (reference sequence). V dropped 5 bases and J dropped 3; count of bases not matched to a gene: 3. The CDR3 runs 13 residues.

The chain carries TRBV5-1 and TRBJ2-2; D unclear. The CDR3 extends over 12 amino acids. The V and J ends lost 4 bases and 2 bases respectively, with 3 bases between them. Per the germline V gene, CDR1 is SGHRS and CDR2 is YFSETQ. The CDR3 spells CASSLNTGELFF. CDR3 DNA: TGCGCCAGCAGCCTAAACACCGGGGAGCTGTTTTTT.

V usage is TRBV7-9 and J usage is TRBJ1-2; the match to TRBD1 covers 7 bases. With 5 bases clipped from V and 6 bases from J, the junction kept 15 bases outside the gene matches. This CDR3 spans 16 amino acids. Germline assignment: CDR1 SEHNR and CDR2 FQNEAQ (reference sequence). The CDR3 DNA is TGTGCCAGCAGCCCGAGGACAGGACCGCGTGGCCATGGCTACACCTTC. It translates to CASSPRTGPRGHGYTF.

The sample holds one count of this clone. The V call is TRBV30, the J call TRBJ2-1; 15 bases agree with TRBD2. Germline V gene data show CDR1 as GTSNPN and CDR2 as SVGIG (reference sequence). With 3 bases clipped from V and 5 bases from J, the junction kept 8 bases outside the gene matches. The CDR3 sequence is 17 residues long. Written as DNA, the CDR3 is TGTGCCTGGAGAAAAGGACTAGCGGGGGGGTTAAACAATGAGCAGTTCTTC. Translating gives CAWRKGLAGGLNNEQFF.

CDR3 loop: CASSESRGSGDEQYF. The CDR3, as DNA: TGCGCCAGCAGTGAGTCGAGGGGGAGCGGCGACGAGCAGTACTTC. The J gene is TRBJ2-7, the V gene TRBV10-1; a possible D gene is TRBD1 (6 bases). The CDR3 covers 15 residues. V was clipped by 0 bases and J by 5 bases, with 14 bases between them. Germline loops: CDR1 WNHNN, CDR2 SYGVQD (reference sequence).

The genes are TRBV4-1 and TRBJ2-7; 8 bases line up with TRBD1. V was pared by 2 bases and J by 2 bases, with 8 bases of the junction left unmatched. The germline CDR1 and CDR2 sequences are MGHRA and YSYEKL. This CDR3 region has 16 residues. CDR3 amino acids: CASSQPRQGKTYEQYF. CDR3 in DNA: TGCGCCAGCAGCCAACCCCGACAGGGGAAGACCTACGAGCAGTACTTC.

The chain links TRBV5-1 to TRBJ2-5; D is unclear. Germline V gene data show CDR1 as SGHRS and CDR2 as YFSETQ. CDR3 size: 12 residues. V was pared by 4 bases and J by 2 bases, with 6 bases between. This chain's CDR3 is CASSPQQETQYF. The DNA for the CDR3 is TGCGCCAGCAGCCCCCAGCAAGAGACCCAGTACTTC.

The chain is built from TRBV14 and TRBJ2-1; the match to TRBD1 covers 10 bases. Germline CDR1 is SGHDN and CDR2 is FVKESK. CDR3 length: 14 amino acids. V dropped 4 bases and J dropped 7; count of bases not matched to a gene: 4. The CDR3 loop reads CASSRQGAVNEQFF. CDR3 nucleotides: TGTGCCAGCAGCCGACAGGGGGCCGTTAATGAGCAGTTCTTC.

V usage is TRBV11-3 and J usage is TRBJ2-2; 8 bases agree with TRBD2. CDR3 size: 17 residues. J gave up 6 bases and V 5 bases, and 14 bases lay outside the gene matches. Germline V gene sequence: CDR1 SGHNT, CDR2 YENEEA. CDR3 nucleotide sequence: TGTGCCAGCAGCGCCCCGGGACTAGTACGTGGGGCCGGGGAGCTGTTTTTT. As protein: CASSAPGLVRGAGELFF. The variable domain in full, completed from reference TRBV11-3 and TRBJ2-2, reads EAGVVQSPRYKIIEKKQPVAFWCNPISGHNTLYWYLQNLGQGPELLIRYENEEAVDDSQLPKDRFSAERLKGVDSTLKIQPAELGDSAVYLCASSAPGLVRGAGELFFGEGSRLTVL.

This rearrangement joins TRBV15 to TRBJ2-2, with 7 nucleotides matching TRBD2. Germline assignment: CDR1 LNHNV and CDR2 YYDKDF (reference sequence). The CDR3 is 15 residues long. Unmatched junction bases numbered 3, after V lost 5 bases and J lost 0 bases. The DNA for the CDR3 is TGTGCCACCAGCTATACTAGCGCGAACACCGGGGAGCTGTTTTTT. Translating gives CATSYTSANTGELFF.

The chain recombines TRBV18 with TRBJ1-5, with D perhaps matching TRBD1 (6 bases). This CDR3 is 13 amino acids long. Germline V gene data show CDR1 as KGHSH and CDR2 as LQKENI. V was cut by 5 bases and J by 4 bases, with 9 bases left in between. The CDR3 DNA sequence: TGTGCCAGCTCAAGACAGGAAAATCAGCCCCAGCATTTT. This sequence encodes CASSRQENQPQHF.

The V gene is TRBV4-2, the J gene TRBJ2-7; maybe TRBD2 (5 bases). The CDR3 is 15 amino acids. The V end lost 0 bases, the J end lost 9 bases, and 18 bases lay between the germline ends. Germline V gene sequence: CDR1 LGHNA, CDR2 YNFKEQ. The CDR3, as DNA: TGTGCCAGCAGCCAAGAATCGGGGAAAATAGTTTGGCAGTACTTC. This sequence encodes CASSQESGKIVWQYF.

This chain joins TRBV5-1 and TRBJ2-7; perhaps TRBD1 as D (6 bases). CDR1 and CDR2 (germline): SGHRS, YFSETQ. The CDR3 totals 14 residues. V shed 6 bases and J shed 1 base, with 14 bases lying between them. CDR3: CASMMQTGSYEQYF. The CDR3 DNA follows: TGCGCCAGCATGATGCAAACAGGGTCCTACGAGCAGTACTTC.

The chain joins TRBV18 to TRBJ2-1; 12 positions match TRBD2. The CDR3 has 15 residues. The J segment lost 4 bases and the V segment lost 5 bases, leaving 3 bases of the junction unmatched. Looked up from germline, CDR1 is KGHSH and CDR2 is LQKENI. CDR3 amino acids: CASSSTSGGYNEQFF. CDR3 DNA sequence: TGTGCCAGCTCATCGACTAGCGGGGGATACAATGAGCAGTTCTTC.

The chain combines TRBV5-1 with TRBJ1-1; D is unclear. This CDR3 spans 16 amino acids. Germline CDR1 SGHRS, CDR2 YFSETQ. V lost 0 bases and J lost 0, with 12 bases in between. CDR3 in DNA: TGCGCCAGCAGCTTGGCCGCAGGAGGCTTGAACACTGAAGCTTTCTTT. Its translation is CASSLAAGGLNTEAFF.

The J gene is TRBJ1-3, the V gene TRBV6-5, with D uncertain. The CDR3 spans 16 residues. Germline CDR1 and CDR2: MNHEY and SVGAGI. The ends were cut back, 2 bases at V and 3 bases at J, with 14 bases in the middle. CDR3 in amino acids: CASSYGSVGLGNTIYF. DNA of the CDR3: TGTGCCAGCAGTTACGGGAGTGTTGGGCTTGGAAACACCATATATTTT.